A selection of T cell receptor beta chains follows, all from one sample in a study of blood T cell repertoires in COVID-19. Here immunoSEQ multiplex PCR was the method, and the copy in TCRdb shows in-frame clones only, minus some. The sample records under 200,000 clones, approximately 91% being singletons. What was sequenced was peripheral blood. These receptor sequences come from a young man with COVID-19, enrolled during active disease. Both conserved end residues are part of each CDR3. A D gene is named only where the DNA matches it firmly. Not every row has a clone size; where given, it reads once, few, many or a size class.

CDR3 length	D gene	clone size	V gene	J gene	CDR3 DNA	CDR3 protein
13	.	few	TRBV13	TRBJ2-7	TGTGCCAGCAGCTTAGTCGCGGCCGACGAGCAGTACTTC	CASSLVAADEQYF
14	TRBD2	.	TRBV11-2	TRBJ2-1	TGTGCCAGCAGCTTGGCTAGCGGGATCAATGAGCAGTTCTTC	CASSLASGINEQFF
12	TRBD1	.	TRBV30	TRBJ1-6	TGTGCCTGGGGGACAGAGAATTCACCCCTCCACTTT	CAWGTENSPLHF
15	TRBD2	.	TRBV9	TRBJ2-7	TGTGCCAGCAGCGTAGGTAGCGGGAGGGCCTACGAGCAGTACTTC	CASSVGSGRAYEQYF
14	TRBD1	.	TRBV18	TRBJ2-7	TGTGCCAGCTCACCAGACAGGGTCGCCTACGAGCAGTACTTC	CASSPDRVAYEQYF
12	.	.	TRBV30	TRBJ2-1	TGTGCCTGGAGTGCCCCCAGGGTTGAGCAGTTCTTC	CAWSAPRVEQFF
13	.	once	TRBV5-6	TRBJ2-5	TGTGCCAGCAGCTTGGGGCACCTAGAGACCCAGTACTTC	CASSLGHLETQYF
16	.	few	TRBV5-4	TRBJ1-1	TGTGCCAGCAGCTTCGAATTTTCCAGCGGGAACACTGAAGCTTTCTTT	CASSFEFSSGNTEAFF
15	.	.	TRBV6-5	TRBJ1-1	TGTGCCAGCAGACCCGTCTCCGTCGGTAACACTGAAGCTTTCTTT	CASRPVSVGNTEAFF
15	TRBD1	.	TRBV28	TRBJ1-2	TGTGCCAGCAGTTTCCCGGGACAGGGGGCGTCTGGCTACACCTTC	CASSFPGQGASGYTF
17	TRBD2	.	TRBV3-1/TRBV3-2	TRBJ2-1	TGTGCCAGCAGCCAAGACCTGGGACTAGCGGAGTACAATGAGCAGTTCTTC	CASSQDLGLAEYNEQFF
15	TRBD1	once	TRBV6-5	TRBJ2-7	TGTGCCAGCAGTTATGTTTACGGGACAGTCTACGAGCAGTACTTC	CASSYVYGTVYEQYF
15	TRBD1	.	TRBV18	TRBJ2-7	TGTGCCAGCTCACCCTCAGGGGGCCCTTTCGTCGAGCAGTACTTC	CASSPSGGPFVEQYF
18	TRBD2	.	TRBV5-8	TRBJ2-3	TGTGCCAGCAGCTTCGCAGGACTAGCGGGAGGCCGGAGGGATACGCAGTATTTT	CASSFAGLAGGRRDTQYF
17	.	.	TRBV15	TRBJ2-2	TGTGCCACCAGCAGAGCAATGGGCGGGCAGAACACCGGGGAGCTGTTTTTT	CATSRAMGGQNTGELFF
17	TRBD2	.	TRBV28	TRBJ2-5	TGTGCCAGCAGTTTACCCTGGGAAGCGGGAGAGGGGGAGACCCAGTACTTC	CASSLPWEAGEGETQYF
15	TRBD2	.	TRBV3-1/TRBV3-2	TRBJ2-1	TGTGCCAGCAGCCCCCAGACTAGCGGGAGAGGGGAGCAGTTCTTC	CASSPQTSGRGEQFF
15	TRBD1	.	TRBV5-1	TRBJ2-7	TGCGCCAGCAGCTTGGGGACAGGTCTGACCTACGAGCAGTACTTC	CASSLGTGLTYEQYF
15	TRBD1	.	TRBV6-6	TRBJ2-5	TGTGCCAGCAGTCTTAGGGACAGGTCTTCGGAGACCCAGTACTTC	CASSLRDRSSETQYF
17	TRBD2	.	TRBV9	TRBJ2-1	TGTGCCAGCAGCGCCGGGACTAGCGGGAGAAGGTACAATGAGCAGTTCTTC	CASSAGTSGRRYNEQFF
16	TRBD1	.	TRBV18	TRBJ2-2	TGTGCCAGCTCACCAGTAGTAGGACAGGGCATCGGGGAGCTGTTTTTT	CASSPVVGQGIGELFF
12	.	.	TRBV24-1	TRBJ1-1	TGTGCCACCAGTGATGAAACAAGAACAGCTTTCTTT	CATSDETRTAFF
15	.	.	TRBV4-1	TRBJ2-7	TGCGCCAGCAGCCAAGATGACGGGGTCGGTTACGAGCAGTACTTC	CASSQDDGVGYEQYF
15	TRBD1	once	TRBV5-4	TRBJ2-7	TGTGCCAGCAGCCTTGGGGGACAGGCCGTGTACGAGCAGTACTTC	CASSLGGQAVYEQYF
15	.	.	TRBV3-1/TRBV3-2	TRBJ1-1	TGTGCCAGCAGCCAAGAAGGGAGAGGGAACACTGAAGCTTTCTTT	CASSQEGRGNTEAFF
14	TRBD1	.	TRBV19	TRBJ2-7	TGTGCCAGTAGTATTGCCAGGGGGCCCTACGAGCAGTACTTC	CASSIARGPYEQYF
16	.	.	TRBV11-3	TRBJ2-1	TGTGCCAGCAGCTCCCAACGGGGGAGACGCTACAATGAGCAGTTCTTC	CASSSQRGRRYNEQFF
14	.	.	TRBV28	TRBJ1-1	TGTGCCAGCAGACTGGGAGGGTTGGGCACTGAAGCTTTCTTT	CASRLGGLGTEAFF
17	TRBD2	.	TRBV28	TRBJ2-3	TGTGCCAGCAGTTTCTCCGAAGCGGGAGACCCCACAGATACGCAGTATTTT	CASSFSEAGDPTDTQYF
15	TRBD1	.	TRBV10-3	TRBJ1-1	TGTGCCATCAGTGAGCCGGGACAGACAAACACTGAAGCTTTCTTT	CAISEPGQTNTEAFF
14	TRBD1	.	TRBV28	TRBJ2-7	TGTGCCAGCAGTTCGGGACAGCCATCCTACGAGCAGTACTTC	CASSSGQPSYEQYF
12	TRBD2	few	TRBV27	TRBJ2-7	TGTGCCAGCAGTTTAGCGGGAGGTGAGCAGTACTTC	CASSLAGGEQYF
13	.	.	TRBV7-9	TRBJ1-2	TGTGCCAGCAGCGATACAGGGTACTATGGCTACACCTTC	CASSDTGYYGYTF
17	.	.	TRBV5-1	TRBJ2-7	TGCGCCAGCAGCTTAGCACGGAGTTCGCTGTTGATCTACGAGCAGTACTTC	CASSLARSSLLIYEQYF
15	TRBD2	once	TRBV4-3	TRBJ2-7	TGCGCCAGCAGCCGACTAGCGGGAGGGCCGGGGGAGCAGTACTTC	CASSRLAGGPGEQYF
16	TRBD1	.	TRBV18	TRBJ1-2	TGTGCCAGCTCACCAAAAGACAGGGACTTTGACTATGGCTACACCTTC	CASSPKDRDFDYGYTF
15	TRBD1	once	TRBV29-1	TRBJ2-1	TGCAGCGTTGAAGGAGAACAGGGGTCCTACAATGAGCAGTTCTTC	CSVEGEQGSYNEQFF
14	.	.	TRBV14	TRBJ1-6	TGTGCCAGCAGCCAAGTTGGCAATAATTCACCCCTCCACTTT	CASSQVGNNSPLHF
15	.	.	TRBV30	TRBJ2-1	TGTGCCTGGACCCGGGGGGCTAGCGACTACAATGAGCAGTTCTTC	CAWTRGASDYNEQFF
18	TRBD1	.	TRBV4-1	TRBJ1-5	TGCGCCAGCAGCCAACGCCCACCGACAGGGGCGATTTTACAGCCCCAGCATTTT	CASSQRPPTGAILQPQHF
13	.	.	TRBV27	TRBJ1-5	TGTGCCAGCAGTTTATCCGTGAATCAGCCCCAGCATTTT	CASSLSVNQPQHF
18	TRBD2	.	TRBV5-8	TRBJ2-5	TGTGCCAGCAGCTCCGGACAGCTAGCGGGAGGCCCCGGAGAGACCCAGTACTTC	CASSSGQLAGGPGETQYF
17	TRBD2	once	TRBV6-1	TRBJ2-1	TGTGCCAGCAGTGAGTTAATAGCGGGAGGGCAAAGGGGTGAGCAGTTCTTC	CASSELIAGGQRGEQFF
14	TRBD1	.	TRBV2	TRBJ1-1	TGTGCCAGCAGGAGGGGACAGATGAACACTGAAGCTTTCTTT	CASRRGQMNTEAFF
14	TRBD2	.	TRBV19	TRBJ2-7	TGTGCCAGTAGTATAACTAGCGGCTCCTACGAGCAGTACTTC	CASSITSGSYEQYF
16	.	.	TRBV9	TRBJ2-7	TGTGCCAGCAGCGTAGTCCCGGGCCAGAACAGGTACGAGCAGTACTTC	CASSVVPGQNRYEQYF
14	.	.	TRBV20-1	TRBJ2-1	TGCAGTGCTAGTAGGGGGAGCTCCTACAATGAGCAGTTCTTC	CSASRGSSYNEQFF
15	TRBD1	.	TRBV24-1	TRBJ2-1	TGTGCCACCAGTGATAGCTGGACAGGGGTCAATGAGCAGTTCTTC	CATSDSWTGVNEQFF